The TCR beta chain described here comes from a study of cytomegalovirus exposure and HLA in healthy donors. Regarding the study as a whole: With high specificity and sensitivity, the classifier reportedly diagnosed cytomegalovirus status.

Comments on this clone: As yet, its antigen is unknown.

Per germline, CDR1 MNHNS and CDR2 SASEGT. The CDR3 is 15 residues long. The V and J ends lost 5 bases and 4 bases respectively, with 18 bases between them. Amplification used 60 Vbeta primers and 13 Jbeta primers. Measured with immunoSEQ multiplex PCR; TCRdb has only the in-frame clones, and not every one. The data show roughly 150,000 clones, with around 77% seen just once and about 1% held by the top ten. This chain joins TRBV6-1 and TRBJ2-7; D is perhaps TRBD2 (6 bases). The sample taken for sequencing was PBMCs. The receptor comes from a woman between 40 and 55 years old in good health and CMV-seronegative. In DNA, the CDR3 is TGTGCCAGCAGTCCGGCGGGGTCTTCGGGGTACGAGCAGTACTTC. Protein sequence: CASSPAGSSGYEQYF.